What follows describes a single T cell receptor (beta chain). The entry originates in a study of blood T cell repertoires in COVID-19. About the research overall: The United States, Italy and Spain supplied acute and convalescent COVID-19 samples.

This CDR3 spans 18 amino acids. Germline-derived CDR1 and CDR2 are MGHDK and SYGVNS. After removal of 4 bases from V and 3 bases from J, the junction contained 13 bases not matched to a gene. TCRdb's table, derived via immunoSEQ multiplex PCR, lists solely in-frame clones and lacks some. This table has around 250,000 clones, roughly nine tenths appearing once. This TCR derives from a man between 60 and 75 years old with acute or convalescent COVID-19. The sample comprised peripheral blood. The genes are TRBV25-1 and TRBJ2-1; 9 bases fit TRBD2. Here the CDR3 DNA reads TGTGCCAGCAGTGTAATAGGCGGGAGGGCCGTCGGCTACAATGAGCAGTTCTTC. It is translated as CASSVIGGRAVGYNEQFF. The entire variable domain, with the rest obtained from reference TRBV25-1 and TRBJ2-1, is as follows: EADIYQTPRYLVIGTGKKITLECSQTMGHDKMYWYQQDPGMELHLIHYSYGVNSTEKGDLSSESTVSRIRTEHFPLTLESARPSHTSQYLCASSVIGGRAVGYNEQFFGPGTRLTVL.